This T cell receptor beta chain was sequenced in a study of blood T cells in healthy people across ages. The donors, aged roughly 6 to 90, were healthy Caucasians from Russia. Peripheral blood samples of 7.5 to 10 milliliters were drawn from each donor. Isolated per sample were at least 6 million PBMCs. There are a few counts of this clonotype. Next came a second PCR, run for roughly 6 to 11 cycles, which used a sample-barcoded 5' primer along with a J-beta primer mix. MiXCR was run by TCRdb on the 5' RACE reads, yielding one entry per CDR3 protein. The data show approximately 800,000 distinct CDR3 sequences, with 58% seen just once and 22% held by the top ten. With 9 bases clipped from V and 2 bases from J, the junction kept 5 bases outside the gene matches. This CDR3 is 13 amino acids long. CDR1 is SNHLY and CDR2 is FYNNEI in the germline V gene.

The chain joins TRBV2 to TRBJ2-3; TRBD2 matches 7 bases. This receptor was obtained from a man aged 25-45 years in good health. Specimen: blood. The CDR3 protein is CASKRDHTDTQYF. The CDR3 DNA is TGTGCCAGTAAGCGGGACCACACAGATACGCAGTATTTT.